The 30 T cell receptor beta chains below come from one sample, sequenced in a study of blood T cell repertoires in COVID-19. Measured with immunoSEQ multiplex PCR; TCRdb has only the in-frame clones, and not every one. The table lists roughly 200,000 clones, 80% to 85% of them singletons. The sample consisted of peripheral blood. These receptors all stem from a middle-aged man with acute or convalescent COVID-19.

This chain uses TRBV3-1 (or the pseudogene TRBV3-2) with TRBJ1-5, with a weak D call TRBD1 (5 bases). Trimming removed 1 base at V and 5 bases at J, with 15 bases between. Germline V gives CDR1 LGHDT, CDR2 YNNKEL (reference sequence). The CDR3 totals 16 residues. The CDR3 DNA follows: TGTGCCAGCAGCCAAGGTCTGGGGGGAACCCATCAGCCCCAGCATTTT. It translates to CASSQGLGGTHQPQHF.

This chain uses TRBV11-2 with TRBJ2-1, with TRBD2 matching over 10 bases. CDR3 size: 16 residues. Germline values: CDR1 SGHAT, CDR2 FQNNGV. V was clipped by 0 bases and J by 3 bases; unmatched bases: 2. CDR3 loop: CASSLEAGGLYNEQFF. In nucleotides, the CDR3 is TGTGCCAGCAGCTTAGAAGCGGGAGGGCTCTACAATGAGCAGTTCTTC.

V is TRBV18 and J is TRBJ1-1; D is uncertain. Germline lookup yields CDR1 KGHSH and CDR2 LQKENI. The CDR3 runs 15 residues. V gave up 5 bases and J gave up 4 bases, with 17 bases separating them. CDR3 residues: CASSAREPRGTEAFF. As DNA, the CDR3 is TGTGCCAGCTCAGCCCGGGAACCACGGGGCACTGAAGCTTTCTTT.

This chain uses TRBV7-9 with TRBJ2-7; 7 bases align to TRBD1. Trimming cost V 6 bases and J 6 bases; bases outside gene matches: 5. The CDR3 covers 12 residues. Germline CDR1 reads SEHNR; CDR2 reads FQNEAQ (reference sequence). DNA for the CDR3: TGTGCCAGCAGGAGAGAGGGGGCCGAGCAGTACTTC. The encoded protein is CASRREGAEQYF.

V usage is TRBV3-1 (or the pseudogene TRBV3-2) and J usage is TRBJ2-3; D is perhaps TRBD2 (6 bases). V lost 0 bases and J 0 bases, leaving 16 bases between the germline ends. There are 18 residues in the CDR3. From germline, CDR1 is LGHDT and CDR2 YNNKEL (reference sequence). CDR3 sequence reads: CASSQDPLGSGSTDTQYF. DNA for the CDR3: TGTGCCAGCAGCCAAGATCCCTTGGGTAGCGGTAGCACAGATACGCAGTATTTT.

The chain has TRBV2 and TRBJ1-1; D gene uncertain. The CDR3 runs to 14 residues. V dropped 10 bases and J dropped 0 bases, with 15 bases sitting between them. Germline lookup yields CDR1 SNHLY and CDR2 FYNNEI. The CDR3 loop is CAIDRGIMNTEAFF. CDR3 bases: TGTGCCATAGACCGCGGCATCATGAACACTGAAGCTTTCTTT.

J is TRBJ2-1 and V is TRBV19, with 10 bases identical to TRBD2. Germline V lookup: CDR1 LNHDA, CDR2 SQIVND (reference sequence). The trim removed 1 base at V and 8 bases at J, leaving 17 bases unmatched. The CDR3 runs to 19 residues. The DNA of the CDR3 is TGTGCCAGTAGTATAGGTCCCGTACGGGCTAGCGGGAGCGGTCATGAGCAGTTCTTC. Its protein is CASSIGPVRASGSGHEQFF. The variable domain in full, with the rest retrieved from reference TRBV19 and TRBJ2-1, is DGGITQSPKYLFRKEGQNVTLSCEQNLNHDAMYWYRQDPGQGLRLIYYSQIVNDFQKGDIAEGYSVSREKKESFPLTVTSAQKNPTAFYLCASSIGPVRASGSGHEQFFGPGTRLTVL.

The chain uses TRBV19 and TRBJ2-2; D remains unclear. The germline V and J ends were trimmed by 0 bases and 5 bases, with 7 bases remaining between them. The germline gives CDR1 LNHDA, CDR2 SQIVND (reference sequence). This CDR3 comprises 14 residues. The CDR3 DNA is TGTGCCAGTAGTATAGATCGAGTTACCGGGGAGCTGTTTTTT. Protein product: CASSIDRVTGELFF. Combining the CDR3 with reference TRBV19 and TRBJ2-2 gives the whole variable domain DGGITQSPKYLFRKEGQNVTLSCEQNLNHDAMYWYRQDPGQGLRLIYYSQIVNDFQKGDIAEGYSVSREKKESFPLTVTSAQKNPTAFYLCASSIDRVTGELFFGEGSRLTVL.

The chain is built from TRBV18 and TRBJ2-3; D gene unclear. Trimming stripped 4 bases from V and 2 bases from J, with 10 bases between. Germline V gene data show CDR1 as KGHSH and CDR2 as LQKENI. This CDR3 is built from 14 residues. As DNA, the CDR3 is TGTGCCAGCTCACTGGCGGTAGACACAGATACGCAGTATTTT. Encoded protein: CASSLAVDTDTQYF. The whole variable domain, filled in from reference TRBV18 and TRBJ2-3, reads NAGVMQNPRHLVRRRGQEARLRCSPMKGHSHVYWYRQLPEEGLKFMVYLQKENIIDESGMPKERFSAEFPKEGPSILRIQQVVRGDSAAYFCASSLAVDTDTQYFGPGTRLTVL.

This chain uses TRBV9 with TRBJ1-2; D gene ambiguous. The CDR3 has 14 amino acids. V was cut by 4 bases and J by 4 bases, with 14 bases left in between. In germline, CDR1 is SGDLS, CDR2 YYNGEE. CDR3 DNA sequence: TGTGCCAGCAGCAAAGACCATCCGGGCTATGGCTACACCTTC. This sequence encodes CASSKDHPGYGYTF.

This clone occurred once. The rearrangement links TRBV28 to TRBJ1-4; D may be TRBD1 (5 bases). Germline assignment: CDR1 MDHEN and CDR2 SYDVKM. This CDR3 is 14 amino acids long. V lost 6 bases to trimming and J lost 0 bases, with 8 bases between them. The CDR3 DNA follows: TGTGCCAGCAGCCCGACAGCAACTAATGAAAAACTGTTTTTT. The encoded protein is CASSPTATNEKLFF. Filled out from reference TRBV28 and TRBJ1-4, the complete variable domain reads DVKVTQSSRYLVKRTGEKVFLECVQDMDHENMFWYRQDPGLGLRLIYFSYDVKMKEKGDIPEGYSVSREKKERFSLILESASTNQTSMYLCASSPTATNEKLFFGSGTQLSVL.

This chain connects TRBV7-7 to TRBJ2-3, with no clear D. The V end lost 2 bases, the J end lost 2 bases, and 5 bases lay between the germline ends. Germline CDR1 and CDR2: SSHAT and FNYEAQ (reference sequence). This CDR3 comprises 13 residues. The CDR3 nucleotides are TGTGCCAGCAGCTTAATCCTCACAGATACGCAGTATTTT. The encoded protein is CASSLILTDTQYF.

The gene calls are TRBV7-8 and TRBJ1-5; perhaps TRBD1 as D (5 bases). The CDR3 is made up of 12 amino acids. Trimming took off 5 bases at V and 6 bases at J, with 8 bases between the two ends. The V gene's germline CDR1 is SGHVS and CDR2 FQNEAQ. In DNA form, the CDR3 reads TGTGCCAGCAGCCGGGGGGGTCAGCCCCAGCATTTT. Translated, it gives CASSRGGQPQHF.

The rearrangement uses TRBV21-1 and TRBJ2-3; the table calls TRBD1, which could not be checked here. TRBV21-1 is given as a pseudogene. CDR3 length: 15 residues. In nucleotides, the CDR3 is TGTGCCAGCAGCAAAGGGGACAGATCAACAGATACGCAGTATTTT. It codes for CASSKGDRSTDTQYF.

This clone has a single count. The V and J genes are TRBV2 and TRBJ1-4, with 9 bases that match TRBD1. The V gene end was trimmed by 5 bases and the J gene end by 6 bases; junction bases not matched to a gene: 4. CDR1 and CDR2 (germline): SNHLY, FYNNEI. The CDR3 covers 14 residues. DNA for the CDR3: TGTGCCAGCAGTACCACAGGGGGCTATGAAAAACTGTTTTTT. Amino acids: CASSTTGGYEKLFF.

This clone occurred once. The chain links TRBV4-3 to TRBJ2-6; TRBD1 agrees at 7 bases. The CDR3 consists of 18 residues. Germline V lookup: CDR1 LGHNA, CDR2 YSLEER. V gave up 1 base and J gave up 1 base; unmatched junction bases: 7. CDR3 in amino acids: CASSQASTGMSGANVLTF. The CDR3 DNA follows: TGCGCCAGCAGCCAAGCTTCGACAGGGATGTCTGGGGCCAACGTCCTGACTTTC.

The chain combines TRBV10-3 with TRBJ1-5, with 9 bases that match TRBD1. CDR3 size: 15 residues. Losses at the gene ends were 10 bases for V and 1 base for J; bases not matched to a gene: 8. Per the germline V gene, CDR1 is ENHRY and CDR2 is SYGVKD. DNA of the CDR3: TGTGCCACCAAACAGGGGGCTACGAGCAATCAGCCCCAGCATTTT. The encoded protein is CATKQGATSNQPQHF.

This chain connects TRBV27 to TRBJ1-4; no definite D call. The V end was cut by 1 base, the J end by 5 bases, with 8 bases between. The CDR3 has 14 amino acids. Germline V gives CDR1 MNHEY, CDR2 SMNVEV (reference sequence). CDR3 sequence reads: CASSLFGANEKLFF. In nucleotides, the CDR3 is TGTGCCAGCAGTTTATTTGGAGCGAATGAAAAACTGTTTTTT.

This clone appeared once. The chain employs TRBV5-1 and TRBJ1-4, with 8 bases identical to TRBD1. This CDR3 is built from 16 residues. V lost 4 bases and J lost 4; bases outside the gene matches: 9. Germline CDR1 is SGHRS and CDR2 is YFSETQ. CDR3 sequence reads: CASSIGTGLFNEKLFF. The CDR3 DNA sequence: TGCGCCAGCAGCATCGGGACAGGCCTATTTAATGAAAAACTGTTTTTT. The whole variable domain, filled in from reference TRBV5-1 and TRBJ1-4, reads KAGVTQTPRYLIKTRGQQVTLSCSPISGHRSVSWYQQTPGQGLQFLFEYFSETQRNKGNFPGRFSGRQFSNSRSEMNVSTLELGDSALYLCASSIGTGLFNEKLFFGSGTQLSVL.

This rearrangement joins TRBV6-5 to TRBJ2-3; the match to TRBD2 covers 11 bases. The CDR3 runs 15 residues. The germline V gene has CDR1 MNHEY and CDR2 SVGAGI. J gave up 7 bases and V 5 bases, and 8 bases lay outside the gene matches. CDR3 sequence (DNA): TGTGCCAGCAGTCAGGGGACTAGCGGAGCATATACGCAGTATTTT. Protein product: CASSQGTSGAYTQYF.

The CDR3 region has the DNA TGTGCCATCAGTCCGGACAGGGGCGCCGAGCAGTACTTC. Translating it yields CAISPDRGAEQYF. J is TRBJ2-7 and V is TRBV10-3; 9 nucleotides line up with TRBD1. J was trimmed by 6 bases and V by 5 bases; bases with no gene match: 5. The germline gives CDR1 ENHRY, CDR2 SYGVKD. This CDR3 has 13 residues.

The CDR3 region is CASSGAQNTEAFF. The CDR3 bases are TGTGCCAGCTCAGGGGCACAAAACACTGAAGCTTTCTTT. The V gene is TRBV18, the J gene TRBJ1-1; the D gene is possibly TRBD1 (5 bases). The V end lost 5 bases, the J end lost 2 bases, and 9 bases lay between the germline ends. The CDR3 has 13 residues. The germline gives CDR1 KGHSH, CDR2 LQKENI.

V gene TRBV19 combines with J gene TRBJ2-5; no clear D gene. With 8 bases removed from V and 1 base from J, the gap between germline ends came to 14 bases. CDR3 length equals 14 residues. CDR1 is LNHDA and CDR2 is SQIVND in the germline V gene (reference sequence). The CDR3 here is CASSPFIGQETQYF. In nucleotides, the CDR3 is TGTGCCAGTTCCCCCTTTATCGGCCAAGAGACCCAGTACTTC.

The genes are TRBV3-1 (or the pseudogene TRBV3-2) and TRBJ2-1; 8 bases map to TRBD2. J was trimmed by 8 bases and V by 6 bases; bases with no gene match: 18. The germline CDR1 and CDR2 sequences are LGHDT and YNNKEL (reference sequence). CDR3 length: 17 residues. The CDR3: CASRGLGFWREEDEQFF. The CDR3, as DNA: TGTGCCAGCAGAGGGTTGGGGTTTTGGCGGGAGGAGGATGAGCAGTTCTTC.

This chain joins TRBV28 and TRBJ1-1; 8 nucleotides agree with TRBD1. The germline V gene has CDR1 MDHEN and CDR2 SYDVKM. The CDR3 extends over 14 amino acids. V shed 5 bases, J shed 1 base, and the junction held 3 bases outside the gene matches. CDR3 sequence: CASSLTGANTEAFF. Here the CDR3 DNA reads TGTGCCAGCAGTCTGACAGGGGCGAACACTGAAGCTTTCTTT.

The J gene is TRBJ1-1, the V gene TRBV13, with D tentatively TRBD1 (5 bases). This CDR3 spans 14 amino acids. Trimming took 7 bases from V and 4 from J, leaving 16 bases between them. Germline lookup yields CDR1 PRHDT and CDR2 FYEKMQ (reference sequence). The DNA for the CDR3 is TGTGCCAGCACCCACAATGTGGGGGGCACTGAAGCTTTCTTT. This sequence encodes CASTHNVGGTEAFF.

This clone was recorded only once. The chain combines TRBV18 with TRBJ1-1, with no clear D. V was cut by 2 bases and J by 0 bases, with 10 bases left in between. The CDR3 runs to 15 residues. CDR1 is KGHSH and CDR2 is LQKENI in the germline V gene. CDR3: CASSPIESMNTEAFF. CDR3 bases: TGTGCCAGCTCACCAATTGAAAGCATGAACACTGAAGCTTTCTTT. The entire variable domain, with the rest obtained from reference TRBV18 and TRBJ1-1, is as follows: NAGVMQNPRHLVRRRGQEARLRCSPMKGHSHVYWYRQLPEEGLKFMVYLQKENIIDESGMPKERFSAEFPKEGPSILRIQQVVRGDSAAYFCASSPIESMNTEAFFGQGTRLTVV.

The V and J genes are TRBV28 and TRBJ1-2; D uncertain. V was pared by 4 bases and J by 9 bases, with 15 bases between. Germline-derived CDR1 and CDR2 are MDHEN and SYDVKM. CDR3 length: 13 residues. CDR3 coding DNA: TGTGCCAGCAGTTCGCAGGTGCCCTCGCGCTACACCTTC. Amino acids: CASSSQVPSRYTF.

V usage is TRBV4-1 and J usage is TRBJ2-3; D ambiguous. The V gene lost 1 base and the J gene lost 1 base, with 9 bases spanning the gap. Germline V gene data show CDR1 as MGHRA and CDR2 as YSYEKL. The CDR3 has 15 residues. CDR3 coding DNA: TGCGCCAGCAGCCAAGGGCCCGCTCGCACAGATACGCAGTATTTT. This translates into CASSQGPARTDTQYF.

This clone was counted once. The rearrangement joins TRBV13 to TRBJ1-1; D is perhaps TRBD1 (6 bases). In germline, CDR1 is PRHDT, CDR2 FYEKMQ (reference sequence). V lost 4 bases and J 3 bases, leaving 24 bases between the germline ends. This CDR3 spans 18 amino acids. For the CDR3, the DNA is TGTGCCAGCAGCTCGAACCAGGGGAAGATCCCTGGATACACTGAAGCTTTCTTT. This sequence encodes CASSSNQGKIPGYTEAFF.